These T cell receptor beta chains were read from a single sample in a study of shared T cell receptors in the human thymus. Repertoires were generated with immunoSEQ multiplex PCR, while TCRdb's copy carries only in-frame clones and drops some. The sample includes about 610,000 clones, approximately 90% of them seen just once. The sample also formed part of further work on human thymus T cells.

Material: thymocytes. The receptors stem from a boy younger than two with a congenital heart defect. CDR3s include the opening cysteine and the closing phenylalanine or tryptophan. A D gene is named only where the DNA matches it firmly. The size of a clone is reported for some rows only, either as once, few or many, or as a class for expanded clones.

j_call	d_call	clone_size	v_call	cdr3_aa	cdr3_nt
TRBJ2-7	TRBD1	NA	TRBV10-3	CAISAHSRDRVTYEQYF	TGTGCCATCAGTGCCCATTCCCGGGACAGGGTCACCTACGAGCAGTACTTC
TRBJ2-7	TRBD1	NA	TRBV7-2	CASSSRDRPWDEQYF	TGTGCCAGCAGTTCCCGGGACAGGCCCTGGGACGAGCAGTACTTC
TRBJ2-3	TRBD2	NA	TRBV6-6	CASSKSTSGDTDTQYF	TGTGCCAGCAGTAAATCGACTAGCGGAGACACAGATACGCAGTATTTT
TRBJ2-2	NA	few	TRBV7-2	CASSSGLPGRDTGELFF	TGTGCCAGCAGCTCAGGGTTACCGGGCCGGGACACCGGGGAGCTGTTTTTT
TRBJ1-5	TRBD1	once	TRBV6-1	CASSTPGQGPQHF	TGTGCCAGCAGCACTCCGGGACAGGGGCCCCAGCATTTT
TRBJ2-3	TRBD1	NA	TRBV4-3	CASSRHPGRGSTDTQYF	TGCGCCAGCAGCCGGCATCCCGGCAGGGGGAGCACAGATACGCAGTATTTT
TRBJ2-2	NA	NA	TRBV4-2	CASRIAAGIMNTGELFF	TGTGCCAGCAGAATCGCCGCCGGGATTATGAACACCGGGGAGCTGTTTTTT
TRBJ2-1	TRBD2	NA	TRBV29-1	CSVSVSALAGINNEQFF	TGCAGCGTCTCCGTCTCGGCGCTAGCGGGAATTAACAATGAGCAGTTCTTC
TRBJ2-2	NA	NA	TRBV7-8	CASSLEMRTGELFF	TGTGCCAGCAGCTTAGAGATGAGAACCGGGGAGCTGTTTTTT
TRBJ2-3	TRBD2	NA	TRBV4-3	CASSDGHLAGGTDTQYF	TGCGCCAGCAGCGATGGACACTTAGCGGGTGGCACAGATACGCAGTATTTT
TRBJ2-2	TRBD2	NA	TRBV7-9	CASSLQGLAGSTGELFF	TGTGCCAGCAGCTTACAGGGACTAGCGGGATCCACCGGGGAGCTGTTTTTT
TRBJ2-6	NA	once	TRBV5-1	CASSRKGGGPETGANVLTF	TGCGCCAGCAGCCGGAAAGGGGGGGGCCCCGAAACTGGGGCCAACGTCCTGACTTTC
TRBJ2-2	TRBD2	NA	TRBV19	CASSSSGRNTGELFF	TGTGCCAGTAGTTCTAGCGGGCGGAACACCGGGGAGCTGTTTTTT
TRBJ1-1	TRBD1	NA	TRBV2	CASSEERDSMNTEAFF	TGTGCCAGCAGTGAAGAGAGGGACAGTATGAACACTGAAGCTTTCTTT